This TCR beta chain appears in the sequencing data of a study of blood T cell repertoires in COVID-19. The CDR3 is 14 residues long. In germline, CDR1 is MNHEY, CDR2 SMNVEV (reference sequence). Trimming pared 5 bases from V and 2 bases from J, leaving 10 bases between. Assay used: immunoSEQ multiplex PCR; TCRdb lists only in-frame clones, some missing. The sample shows 150,000 to 180,000 clones, about 80% of them seen only once. The sequenced material came from peripheral blood. The rearrangement uses TRBV27 and TRBJ1-5; weak D call: TRBD1 (5 bases). The sequence was collected from a woman aged 55-69 years with acute or convalescent COVID-19. CDR3 in amino acids: CASSEQGGNQPQHF. The CDR3 region has the DNA TGTGCCAGCAGTGAGCAGGGCGGCAATCAGCCCCAGCATTTT.